This T cell receptor (beta chain) was captured by sequencing in a study of cytomegalovirus exposure and HLA in healthy donors. 13 Jbeta primers and 60 Vbeta primers were used for the PCR. Original methodology: It was a later analysis that counted 83 million or so unique TCR beta chains, of which around 11 million were shared. Here immunoSEQ multiplex PCR was the method, and the copy in TCRdb shows in-frame clones only, minus some. V and J calls plus clone size are reproduced from that table; the DNA served to infer D and trimming. The sample has about 150,000 clones; 65% to 85% are singletons. Regarding the study as a whole: Overall, under 200 TCR beta chains were annotated as cytomegalovirus-associated. Highly shared variants forming one cluster were likely a sequencing artifact.

To note about this clone: Antigen: not known.

Germline trimming cut 4 bases from V and 5 bases from J; bases unmatched to any gene: 12. The CDR3 length is 16 residues. Germline CDR1 and CDR2: SGDLS and YYNGEE. The chain couples TRBV9 to TRBJ2-7; 10 bases fit TRBD1. This TCR came from a male donor in good health and CMV-seronegative. Sequencing was performed on PBMCs. CDR3: CASSPLPPTGGNEQYF. The CDR3 nucleotides read TGTGCCAGCAGCCCACTCCCTCCGACAGGGGGCAACGAGCAGTACTTC.